One sample yielded the 2 T cell receptor beta chains listed below, sequenced in a study of tumor-infiltrating lymphocytes in localized non-small cell lung cancer. Profiling relied on immunoSEQ multiplex PCR, and the TCRdb table lists in-frame clones only, not all of them. Here the sample spans about 8,500 clones, roughly 75% being singletons. The specimen was uninvolved lung tissue not adjacent to the tumor. These TCRs come from a human donor with non-small cell lung cancer.

The chain combines TRBV27 with TRBJ1-1; D uncertain. Germline CDR1 and CDR2: MNHEY and SMNVEV (reference sequence). The V end was cut by 6 bases, the J end by 4 bases, with 12 bases between. The CDR3 totals 13 residues. The CDR3 bases are TGTGCCAGCAGCTGGACGAGTGGCACTGAAGCTTTCTTT. Translated, it gives CASSWTSGTEAFF.

This clone showed up just once. CDR3 coding DNA: TGTGCCAGCAGTCTATATGGCCTCCGCTCTGGGGCCAACGTCCTGACTTTC. Its translation is CASSLYGLRSGANVLTF. This chain uses TRBV28 with TRBJ2-6; D is undetermined. In germline, CDR1 is MDHEN, CDR2 SYDVKM. This CDR3 contains 17 residues. Trimming took 5 bases from V and 0 from J, leaving 14 bases between them.